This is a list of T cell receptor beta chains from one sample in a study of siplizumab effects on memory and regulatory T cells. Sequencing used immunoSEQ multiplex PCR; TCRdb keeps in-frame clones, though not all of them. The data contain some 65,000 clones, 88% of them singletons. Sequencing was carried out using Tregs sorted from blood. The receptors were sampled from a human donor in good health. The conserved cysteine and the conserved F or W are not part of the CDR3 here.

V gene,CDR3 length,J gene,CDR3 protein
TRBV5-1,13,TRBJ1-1,ASSRDGVGGTEAF
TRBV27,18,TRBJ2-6,ASSLWISDFGDPGANVLT
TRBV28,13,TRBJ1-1,ASSSPASKNTEAF
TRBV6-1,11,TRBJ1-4,ASGDRINEKLF
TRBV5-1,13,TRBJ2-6,ASSLGRLGANVLT
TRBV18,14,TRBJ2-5,ASSPFRGRAGETQY
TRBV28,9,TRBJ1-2,ASSFGFGYT
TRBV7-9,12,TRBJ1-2,ASSFGSGTYGYT
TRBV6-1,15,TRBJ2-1,ASSALLGKSSYNEQF
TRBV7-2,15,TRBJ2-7,ASSFPLAGGPRYEQY
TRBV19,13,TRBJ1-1,ASSARRTRNTEAF
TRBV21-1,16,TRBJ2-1,ASSKGGTSGRNDNEQF
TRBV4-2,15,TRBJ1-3,ASSRGPLGTEGNTIY
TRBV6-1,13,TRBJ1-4,ASAGGGRTNEKLF
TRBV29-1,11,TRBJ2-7,SVAPFETGIRY
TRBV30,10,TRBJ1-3,AWSPTGKTIY
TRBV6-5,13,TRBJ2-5,ASSYYSGAQETQY
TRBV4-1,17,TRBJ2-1,ASSQGVRIGLAGGMRQF
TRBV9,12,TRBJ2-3,ASSVWASTDTQY
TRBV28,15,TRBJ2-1,ASSFRSAGGIYNEQF
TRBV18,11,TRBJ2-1,ASSLLGGTEQF
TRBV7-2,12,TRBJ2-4,ASSLGDARNIQY
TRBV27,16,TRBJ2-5,ASSLGGRTGRIKETQY
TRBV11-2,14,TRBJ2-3,ASSSGIVTSTDTQY
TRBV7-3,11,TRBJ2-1,ASSLMGRNEQF
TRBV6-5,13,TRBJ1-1,ASSYRLVKGAEAF
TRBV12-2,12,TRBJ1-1,ASRWGDLNTEAF
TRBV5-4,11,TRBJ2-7,ASSLENSYEQY
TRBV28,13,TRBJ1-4,ASSSRQLMTEKLF
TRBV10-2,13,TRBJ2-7,ASSELPSRAYEQY
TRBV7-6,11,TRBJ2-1,ASSRDRGNEQF
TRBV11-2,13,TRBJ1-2,ASSSYRAPNYGYT
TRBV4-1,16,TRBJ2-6,ASSREGRAGSGANVLT
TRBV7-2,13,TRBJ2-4,ASSRRAGAKNIQY
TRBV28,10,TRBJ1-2,ASRATNYGYT
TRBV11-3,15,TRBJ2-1,ASSLGAAAAHYNEQF
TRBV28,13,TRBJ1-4,ASSLFGSTNEKLF
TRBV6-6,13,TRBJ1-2,ASSLILQGFFGYT
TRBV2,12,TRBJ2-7,ASRAQGSSYEQY
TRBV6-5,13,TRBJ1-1,ASSPSVGWEQGAF
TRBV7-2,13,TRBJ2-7,ASSLGGWGNYEQY
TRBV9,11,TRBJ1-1,ASSVEGQGLAF
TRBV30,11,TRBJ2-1,AWSVRRRNEQF
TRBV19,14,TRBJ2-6,ASSTGWGPGANVLT
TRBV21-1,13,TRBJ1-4,ASSLWDSSNEKLF
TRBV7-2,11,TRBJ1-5,ASSLTGYQPQH
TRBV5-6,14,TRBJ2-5,ASSFYPAGGGETQY
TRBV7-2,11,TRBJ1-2,ASSWDANYGYT
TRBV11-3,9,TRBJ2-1,ASSLETEQF
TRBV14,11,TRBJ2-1,ASSQTVGYEQF
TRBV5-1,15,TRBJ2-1,ASSPRPRSGRANEQF
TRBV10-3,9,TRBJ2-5,AISEGETQY
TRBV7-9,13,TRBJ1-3,ASSLALGSGNTIY
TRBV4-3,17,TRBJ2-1,ASSQRRAGGSGAYNEQF
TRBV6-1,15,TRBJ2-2,ASSDPFFSGGTGELF